This T cell receptor (beta chain) derives from a study of T cell responses to AZD1222 COVID-19 vaccine. Across the whole study: Second-dose groups at about 4 or about 12 weeks were pooled. Overall study findings and caveats: Donors skewed white British and female; clonal diversity was possibly underestimated. Repertoire samples came only from after the peak T cell response.

Of note for this clone: The antigen is unknown.

Generated by immunoSEQ multiplex PCR, the TCRdb table keeps only in-frame clones and is missing some. Of fewer than 150,000 clones listed, just over 85% are singletons. The receptor was isolated from an adult in good health. The sample consisted of peripheral blood, taken on day 0 of AZD1222 vaccination.

Here the CDR3 reads CASSARGRSYEQYF. CDR3 DNA: TGTGCCAGCAGTGCGAGGGGGCGATCCTACGAGCAGTACTTC. The rearrangement joins TRBV28 to TRBJ2-7; 7 nucleotides agree with TRBD1. Germline lookup yields CDR1 MDHEN and CDR2 SYDVKM. CDR3 length: 14 residues. The V and J ends lost 5 bases and 1 base, in that order; junction bases with no gene match: 5.